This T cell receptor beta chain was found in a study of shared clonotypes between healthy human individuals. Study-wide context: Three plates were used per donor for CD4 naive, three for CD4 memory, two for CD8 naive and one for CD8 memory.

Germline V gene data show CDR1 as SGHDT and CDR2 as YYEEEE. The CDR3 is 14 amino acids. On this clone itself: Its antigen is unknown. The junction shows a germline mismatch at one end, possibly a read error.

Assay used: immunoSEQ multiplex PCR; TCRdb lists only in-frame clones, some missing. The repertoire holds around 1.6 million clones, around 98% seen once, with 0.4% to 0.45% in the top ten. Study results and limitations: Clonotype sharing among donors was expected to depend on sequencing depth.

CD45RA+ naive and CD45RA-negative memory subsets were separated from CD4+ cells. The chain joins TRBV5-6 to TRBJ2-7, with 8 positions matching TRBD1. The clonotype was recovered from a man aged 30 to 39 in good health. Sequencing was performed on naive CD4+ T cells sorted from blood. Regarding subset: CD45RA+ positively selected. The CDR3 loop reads CASSATGVSNEQYF. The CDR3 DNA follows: TGTGCCAGCAGCGCGACAGGGGTCTCCAACGAGCAGTACTTC. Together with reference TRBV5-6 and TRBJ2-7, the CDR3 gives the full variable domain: DAGVTQSPTHLIKTRGQQVTLRCSPKSGHDTVSWYQQALGQGPQFIFQYYEEEERQRGNFPDRFSGHQFPNYSSELNVNALLLGDSALYLCASSATGVSNEQYFGPGTRLTVT.